The 26 T cell receptor beta chains listed next were all sequenced from one sample in a study of blood T cells in healthy people across ages. A second PCR of 7 to 11 cycles used a sample-barcoded 5' primer and a J-beta primer mix. TCRdb re-called the 5' RACE reads through MiXCR, storing one row per CDR3 protein. The sample comprises 870,000 or so distinct CDR3 sequences, more than 25% of which are singletons, and 15% to 20% rests with the top ten. Sequencing was performed on blood. The receptors here all came from a woman older than 75 in good health.

In its sample, this clonotype was seen many times. The chain recombines TRBV4-3 with TRBJ2-1, with TRBD2 matching 10 bases. There are 17 residues in the CDR3. Losses at the gene ends were 3 bases for V and 5 bases for J; bases not matched to a gene: 10. The germline gives CDR1 LGHNA, CDR2 YSLEER. The CDR3 coding sequence is TGCGCCAGCAGCCAGAATCCCAGCGGGGGGGCCAACAATGAGCAGTTCTTC. Encoded protein: CASSQNPSGGANNEQFF.

This clonotype occurred many times. The chain links TRBV6-1 to TRBJ2-4; D remains ambiguous. V was pared by 0 bases and J by 0 bases, with 9 bases between. The CDR3 length is 16 residues. CDR1 and CDR2 from the germline V gene are MNHNS and SASEGT. The CDR3 spells CASSEAQLLAKNIQYF. The CDR3 coding sequence is TGTGCCAGCAGTGAAGCGCAGTTACTAGCCAAAAACATTCAGTACTTC.

This clonotype was picked up many times. The gene calls are TRBV6-5 and TRBJ2-5; D gene ambiguous. The length of the CDR3 is 15 residues. The V and J ends lost 7 bases and 2 bases respectively, with 17 bases between them. Germline V gene lookup returns CDR1 MNHEY and CDR2 SVGAGI. CDR3 bases: TGTGCCAGCAAGCCGGGCTGGGCCGATCAAGAGACCCAGTACTTC. It translates to CASKPGWADQETQYF.

This clonotype was recorded at least ten times. V and J are TRBV7-2 and TRBJ2-2; tentatively, D is TRBD1 (6 bases). This CDR3 contains 14 residues. Trimming shortened V by 3 bases and J by 7 bases, and 12 bases separated the two germline ends. The germline gives CDR1 SGHTA, CDR2 FQGNSA. CDR3 nucleotide sequence: TGTGCCAGCAGCTTCTCAGGGGTTGGCGGGGAGCTGTTTTTT. Protein product: CASSFSGVGGELFF.

This clonotype was picked up many times. V usage is TRBV7-2 and J usage is TRBJ1-5; 8 bases line up with TRBD1. This CDR3 comprises 15 residues. Losses at the gene ends were 3 bases for V and 1 base for J; bases not matched to a gene: 2. Germline V gene sequence: CDR1 SGHTA, CDR2 FQGNSA. Here the CDR3 reads CASSLNRGSNQPQHF. CDR3 DNA sequence: TGTGCCAGCAGCTTGAACAGGGGGAGCAATCAGCCCCAGCATTTT.

This sequence joins TRBV7-9 and TRBJ1-1; D unclear. This CDR3 spans 11 amino acids. The V gene lost 3 bases and the J gene lost 7 bases, with 6 bases spanning the gap. Germline V gene data show CDR1 as SEHNR and CDR2 as FQNEAQ (reference sequence). The CDR3 DNA is TGTGCCAGCAGCTTTGTAGGTGAAGCTTTCTTT. This translates into CASSFVGEAFF.

V and J are TRBV20-1 and TRBJ2-3; 13 bases line up with TRBD2. Germline CDR1 is DFQATT and CDR2 is SNEGSKA (reference sequence). The CDR3 is 15 residues long. After removal of 3 bases from V and 9 bases from J, the junction contained 9 bases not matched to a gene. The CDR3: CSASLTSGGAWTQYF. As DNA, the CDR3 is TGCAGTGCTAGTCTAACTAGCGGGGGGGCGTGGACGCAGTATTTT.

This clonotype occurred many times. Just one base apart from a much larger clone, this may be a read error. The rearrangement joins TRBV20-1 to TRBJ2-3; D is undetermined. The CDR3 covers 12 residues. Germline V lookup: CDR1 DFQATT, CDR2 SNEGSKA (reference sequence). This CDR3 reads CRARGFTDTQYF. The CDR3, as DNA: TGCAGGGCTAGAGGATTCACAGATACGCAGTATTTT.

This clonotype came up many times. The chain recombines TRBV29-1 with TRBJ1-2, with 7 positions matching TRBD1. V lost 2 bases to trimming and J lost 0 bases; unmatched junction nucleotides: 3. The CDR3 consists of 14 residues. The germline gives CDR1 SQVTM, CDR2 ANQGSEA. Here the CDR3 reads CSVESTGPNYGYTF. As DNA, the CDR3 is TGCAGCGTTGAATCGACAGGGCCTAACTATGGCTACACCTTC.

This clonotype was seen a handful of times. A read error may produce the germline difference seen at one junction end. The rearrangement links TRBV2 to TRBJ2-6, with D maybe TRBD1 (5 bases). From germline, CDR1 is SNHLY and CDR2 FYNNEI. This CDR3 is 15 amino acids long. The CDR3 protein is CASTQRESGANVRTF. The CDR3 DNA is TGTGCCAGCACCCAAAGGGAATCTGGGGCCAACGTCCGGACTTTC.

This clonotype showed up just a few times. A much larger clone differs from this one at a single base, so this may be a read error. The chain links TRBV5-1 to TRBJ2-5; D is uncertain. This CDR3 has 14 residues. V was shortened by 4 bases and J by 11 bases, with 21 bases between the two germline ends. Germline V lookup: CDR1 SGHRS, CDR2 YFSETQ. CDR3 DNA sequence: TGCGCCAGCAGCACACAAAACAGAGACAATGAGCAGTACTTC. Protein sequence: CASSTQNRDNEQYF.

The J gene is TRBJ1-1, the V gene TRBV5-5; 9 bases line up with TRBD1. Germline assignment: CDR1 SGHKS and CDR2 YYEKEE (reference sequence). The CDR3 length is 14 residues. The J segment lost 4 bases and the V segment lost 4 bases, leaving 5 bases of the junction unmatched. The CDR3 DNA is TGTGCCAGCAGCCGCGGACAGGGGTTCACTGAAGCTTTCTTT. This translates into CASSRGQGFTEAFF.

This clonotype has at least ten counts. The rearrangement uses TRBV5-1 and TRBJ2-4; a weak D match, TRBD1 (6 bases). Germline V lookup: CDR1 SGHRS, CDR2 YFSETQ. The length of the CDR3 is 14 residues. The ends were cut back, 4 bases at V and 5 bases at J, with 13 bases in the middle. The CDR3 nucleotides read TGCGCCAGCAGCACAACACAGGGACAAAACATTCAGTACTTC. As protein: CASSTTQGQNIQYF.

This clonotype was seen only a few times. The chain carries TRBV2 and TRBJ1-1; D is unresolved. Germline V lookup: CDR1 SNHLY, CDR2 FYNNEI. V lost 11 bases and J lost 2, with 15 bases in between. The CDR3 has 13 residues. The CDR3 DNA reads as TGTGCCGATAGGAGCAGCCTAAACACTGAAGCTTTCTTT. Amino acids: CADRSSLNTEAFF.

In this sample, this clonotype turned up many times. CDR3 residues: CASSLKASGGYYTQYF. CDR3 DNA sequence: TGTGCCAGCAGCTTAAAGGCTAGCGGGGGGTATTATACGCAGTATTTT. This rearrangement joins TRBV7-2 to TRBJ2-3; TRBD2 matches at 11 bases. This CDR3 region has 16 residues. The germline gives CDR1 SGHTA, CDR2 FQGNSA. V shed 2 bases and J 7 bases; nucleotides not matched to a gene: 8. Full variable domain (rest looked up from reference TRBV7-2 and TRBJ2-3): GAGVSQSPSNKVTEKGKDVELRCDPISGHTALYWYRQSLGQGLEFLIYFQGNSAPDKSGLPSDRFSAERTGGSVSTLTIQRTQQEDSAVYLCASSLKASGGYYTQYFGPGTRLTVL.

This clonotype was counted many times. The V gene is TRBV6-2 or TRBV6-3, the J gene TRBJ2-5, with D perhaps TRBD2 (5 bases). The V and J ends lost 4 bases and 7 bases respectively, with 10 bases between them. Germline V gives CDR1 MNHEY, CDR2 SVGEGT. The length of the CDR3 is 12 residues. In DNA form, the CDR3 reads TGTGCCAGCAGTTCCACTAGATCGACCCAGTACTTC. Residues: CASSSTRSTQYF.

The gene calls are TRBV11-2 and TRBJ1-3; D is unresolved. Trimming took 3 bases from V and 2 from J, leaving 8 bases between them. The CDR3 covers 14 residues. Germline V gives CDR1 SGHAT, CDR2 FQNNGV. DNA of the CDR3: TGTGCCAGCAGCTTTGGTGACGCTGGAAACACCATATATTTT. It is translated as CASSFGDAGNTIYF. The variable domain in full, completed from reference TRBV11-2 and TRBJ1-3, reads EAGVAQSPRYKIIEKRQSVAFWCNPISGHATLYWYQQILGQGPKLLIQFQNNGVVDDSQLPKDRFSAERLKGVDSTLKIQPAKLEDSAVYLCASSFGDAGNTIYFGEGSWLTVV.

About this clonotype: Given a much more abundant clone one base away, this may be a read error. V usage is TRBV20-1 and J usage is TRBJ2-1, with no clear D. V was cut by 0 bases and J by 10 bases, with 10 bases left in between. Germline loops: CDR1 DFQATT, CDR2 SNEGSKA (reference sequence). This CDR3 is built from 12 residues. As DNA, the CDR3 is TGCAGTGCTAGAGATGAGTTGTGCGAGCAGTTCTTC. Its protein product is CSARDELCEQFF.

Comment on this clonotype: This could be a read error, since a much larger clone is one nucleotide away. CDR3 nucleotide sequence: TGTGCCTGCAGACAACATGGACAGGGGGGAAATGAGCAGTTCTTC. Its translation is CACRQHGQGGNEQFF. The rearrangement links TRBV3-1 to TRBJ2-1, with 10 bases that match TRBD1. The germline CDR1 and CDR2 sequences are LGHDT and YNNKEL (reference sequence). The CDR3 length is 15 residues.

The chain carries TRBV20-1 and TRBJ1-5; 10 bases are shared with TRBD1. There are 16 residues in the CDR3. Trimming took 0 bases from V and 5 from J; bases not matched to a gene: 7. Germline V gives CDR1 DFQATT, CDR2 SNEGSKA (reference sequence). The CDR3 nucleotides are TGCAGTGCTAGAGACCGGGACAGGGGTTCCCATCAGCCCCAGCATTTT. It specifies CSARDRDRGSHQPQHF.

This clonotype was observed at least ten times. This chain joins TRBV30 and TRBJ2-5; no firm D call. The CDR3 contains 12 residues. The germline CDR1 and CDR2 sequences are GTSNPN and SVGIG (reference sequence). V was shortened by 0 bases and J by 1 base, with 3 bases between the two germline ends. The CDR3 region is CAWSVSQETQYF. Written as DNA, the CDR3 is TGTGCCTGGAGTGTTAGCCAAGAGACCCAGTACTTC.

This clonotype was counted at least ten times. At one end, the junction sequence differs from germline, possibly due to a read error. J is TRBJ2-4 and V is TRBV5-1; D call uncertain. Germline lookup yields CDR1 SGHRS and CDR2 YFSETQ. The CDR3 length is 14 residues. CDR3 sequence: CASSLSLAKNIQYF. In DNA form, the CDR3 reads TGTGCCAGCAGTTTAAGTTTAGCCAAAAACATTCAGTACTTC. Filled out from reference TRBV5-1 and TRBJ2-4, the complete variable domain reads KAGVTQTPRYLIKTRGQQVTLSCSPISGHRSVSWYQQTPGQGLQFLFEYFSETQRNKGNFPGRFSGRQFSNSRSEMNVSTLELGDSALYLCASSLSLAKNIQYFGAGTRLSVL.

This clonotype was observed a few times. The rearrangement uses TRBV6-5 and TRBJ1-5, with TRBD1 matching 8 bases. CDR3 size: 15 residues. J lost 4 bases, V lost 6 bases, and 8 bases had no gene match. In germline, CDR1 is MNHEY, CDR2 SVGAGI. Here the CDR3 reads CASSPRTGPNQPQHF. The CDR3 bases are TGTGCCAGCAGCCCTCGGACAGGGCCGAATCAGCCCCAGCATTTT.

This clonotype was seen a handful of times. J is TRBJ2-3 and V is TRBV12-3 or TRBV12-4; D is tentatively TRBD1 or TRBD2 (5 bases each). V was trimmed by 2 bases and J by 5 bases, leaving 11 bases between them. The CDR3 is made up of 14 amino acids. The CDR3 is CASSLYVRGDTQYF. DNA of the CDR3: TGTGCCAGCAGTTTATACGTGAGGGGAGATACGCAGTATTTT.

The J gene is TRBJ2-3, the V gene TRBV12-3 or TRBV12-4; D gene ambiguous. Trimming cost V 7 bases and J 11 bases, with 25 bases left between them. CDR3 size: 15 residues. The CDR3 nucleotides are TGTGCCAGCAACCCGGACGGTTCGAGAGCAGATGTGCAGTATTTT. Its protein product is CASNPDGSRADVQYF.

This clonotype came up many times. This rearrangement joins TRBV6-2 or TRBV6-3 to TRBJ2-7, with D unresolved. Germline CDR1 reads MNHEY; CDR2 reads SVGEGT. The CDR3 runs to 14 residues. V lost 7 bases to trimming and J lost 8 bases, with 21 bases between them. The DNA for the CDR3 is TGTGCCAGCAACTCGGACGGAATCTCCGCCAAGCAGTACTTC. Translation gives CASNSDGISAKQYF.